This entry describes one T cell receptor (beta chain). Antigen specificity is unknown. The assay was immunoSEQ multiplex PCR, and TCRdb's table has in-frame clones only and misses some. This table has around 100,000 clones, roughly 77% appearing once. The sample comes from a study of radiotherapy plus CTLA-4 blockade in lung cancer. Study at large: Among patients, about 17% showed objective responses, and about 30% had disease control.

The study treated chemo-refractory metastatic non-small-cell lung cancer patients with focal radiation plus ipilimumab CTLA-4 blockade. There are 15 residues in the CDR3. In germline, CDR1 is SEHNR, CDR2 FQNEAQ (reference sequence). Trimming removed 3 bases from V and 4 bases from J; junction bases left unmatched: 9. Overall study results and limits: TCR clones from tumors expanded in blood after radiotherapy plus ipilimumab. The authors reported that early blood T cell clone dynamics, with interferon-beta, best predicted response.

The sequence was collected from a human donor with non-small cell lung cancer that progressed on radiotherapy plus ipilimumab. Some clones in this sample may be carry-over from other donors' samples. The chain joins TRBV7-9 to TRBJ2-7, with TRBD2 matching over 7 bases. Material: peripheral blood, obtained from a patient treated with radiotherapy plus ipilimumab. The CDR3 loop is CASSFFAGERYEQYF. The CDR3 DNA sequence: TGTGCCAGCAGCTTCTTTGCGGGGGAACGTTACGAGCAGTACTTC. Full variable domain (remainder filled in from reference TRBV7-9 and TRBJ2-7): DTGVSQNPRHKITKRGQNVTFRCDPISEHNRLYWYRQTLGQGPEFLTYFQNEAQLEKSRLLSDRFSAERPKGSFSTLEIQRTEQGDSAMYLCASSFFAGERYEQYFGPGTRLTVT.